This T cell receptor (beta chain) was identified during a study of T cells in Graves' hyperthyroidism and ophthalmopathy. Amplification of TCR beta CDR3 regions used RNA as the template. The HTBI set primed first-round TCR CDR3 RT-PCR. TCRdb re-analysed the multiplex PCR reads in MiXCR, keeping a single row per CDR3 protein. This table has roughly 500,000 distinct CDR3 sequences, 46% appearing once. Clinical symptoms, serum thyroxine and TRAb, thyroid ultrasound and orbital computed tomography together formed the diagnostic basis. The sequence was obtained from an adult woman with Graves' disease, either hyperthyroidism or ophthalmopathy (not recorded which). The sample consisted of peripheral blood or thyroid tissue (not recorded which).

CDR3 DNA sequence: TGCAGCGTTTGGGGGCGCGGCACCGGGGAGCTGTTTTTT. As protein: CSVWGRGTGELFF. This chain uses TRBV29-1 with TRBJ2-2, with D tentatively TRBD1 (6 bases). Trimming took off 5 bases at V and 4 bases at J, with 11 bases between the two ends. The CDR3 loop spans 13 amino acids. Per the germline V gene, CDR1 is SQVTM and CDR2 is ANQGSEA.